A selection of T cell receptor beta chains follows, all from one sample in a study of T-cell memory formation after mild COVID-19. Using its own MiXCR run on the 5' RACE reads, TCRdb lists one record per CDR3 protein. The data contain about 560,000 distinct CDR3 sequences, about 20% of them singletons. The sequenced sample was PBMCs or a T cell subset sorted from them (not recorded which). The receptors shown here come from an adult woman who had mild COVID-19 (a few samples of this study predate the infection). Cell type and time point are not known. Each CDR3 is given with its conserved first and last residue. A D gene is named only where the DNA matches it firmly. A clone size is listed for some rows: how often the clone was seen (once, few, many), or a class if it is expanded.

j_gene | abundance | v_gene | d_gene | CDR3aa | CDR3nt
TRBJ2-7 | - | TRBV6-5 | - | CARGAIDMPLYEQYF | TGTGCCAGGGGCGCCATCGACATGCCATTGTACGAGCAGTACTTC
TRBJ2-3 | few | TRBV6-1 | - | CASSDASRVLLSTDTQYF | TGTGCCAGCAGTGACGCTTCCCGGGTCCTCCTTAGCACAGATACGCAGTATTTT
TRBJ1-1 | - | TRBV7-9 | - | CASSRGWGREDTEAFF | TGTGCCAGCAGCAGGGGCTGGGGCAGGGAGGACACTGAAGCTTTCTTT
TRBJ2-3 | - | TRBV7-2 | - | CASSLSGDTDTQYF | TGTGCCAGCAGCTTGTCAGGGGACACAGATACGCAGTATTTT
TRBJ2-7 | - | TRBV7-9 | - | CASSPGTLYGYEQYF | TGTGCCAGCAGCCCCGGGACTCTCTATGGGTACGAGCAGTACTTC
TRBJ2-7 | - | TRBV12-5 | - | CASGLNSRDGPYEQYF | TGTGCTAGTGGTTTGAATAGTCGGGATGGCCCCTACGAGCAGTACTTC
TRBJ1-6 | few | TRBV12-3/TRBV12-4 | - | CASNLRDTNSPLHF | TGTGCCAGCAACCTTCGGGACACTAATTCACCCCTCCACTTT
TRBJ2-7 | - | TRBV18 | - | CASSPPIYEQYF | TGTGCCAGCTCACCGCCGATTTACGAGCAGTACTTC
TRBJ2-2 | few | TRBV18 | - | CASSPDRKTGELFF | TGTGCCAGCTCACCCGACCGGAAAACCGGGGAGCTGTTTTTT
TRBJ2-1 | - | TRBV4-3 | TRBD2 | CASSQDTLAGGPYNEQFF | TGCGCCAGCAGCCAAGATACCCTAGCGGGAGGGCCCTACAATGAGCAGTTCTTC
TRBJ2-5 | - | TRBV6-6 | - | CASSPDRRRETQYF | TGTGCCAGCAGCCCCGACAGGCGCCGTGAGACCCAGTACTTC
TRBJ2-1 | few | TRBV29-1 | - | CSVDITATWGNEQFF | TGCAGCGTTGACATTACGGCAACCTGGGGTAATGAGCAGTTCTTC
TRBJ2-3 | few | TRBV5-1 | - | CASSLGQLYTDTQYF | TGCGCCAGCAGCTTGGGACAGCTGTACACAGATACGCAGTATTTT
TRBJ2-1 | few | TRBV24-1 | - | CATSDSRRGSYNEQFF | TGTGCCACCAGTGACTCCCGGAGGGGGTCCTACAATGAGCAGTTCTTC
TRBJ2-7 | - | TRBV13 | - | CASSLGLGLNEQYF | TGTGCCAGCAGCTTAGGTTTGGGCCTCAACGAGCAGTACTTC
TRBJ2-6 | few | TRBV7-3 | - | CASSTRFSGANVLTF | TGTGCCAGCAGCACTCGTTTCTCTGGGGCCAACGTCCTGACTTTC
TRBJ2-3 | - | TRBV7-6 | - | CASSHLSTDATDTDTQYF | TGTGCCAGCAGTCACCTTTCCACAGACGCGACGGACACAGATACGCAGTATTTT
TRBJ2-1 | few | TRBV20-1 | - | CSARRLYSSYNEQFF | TGCAGTGCTAGAAGGCTGTATAGCTCCTACAATGAGCAGTTCTTC
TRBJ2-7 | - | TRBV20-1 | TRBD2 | CSARALLAGDGEQYF | TGCAGTGCTAGAGCTCTACTAGCGGGAGACGGTGAGCAGTACTTC
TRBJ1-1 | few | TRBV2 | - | CASKKRENTEAFF | TGTGCCAGCAAGAAAAGGGAGAACACTGAAGCTTTCTTT